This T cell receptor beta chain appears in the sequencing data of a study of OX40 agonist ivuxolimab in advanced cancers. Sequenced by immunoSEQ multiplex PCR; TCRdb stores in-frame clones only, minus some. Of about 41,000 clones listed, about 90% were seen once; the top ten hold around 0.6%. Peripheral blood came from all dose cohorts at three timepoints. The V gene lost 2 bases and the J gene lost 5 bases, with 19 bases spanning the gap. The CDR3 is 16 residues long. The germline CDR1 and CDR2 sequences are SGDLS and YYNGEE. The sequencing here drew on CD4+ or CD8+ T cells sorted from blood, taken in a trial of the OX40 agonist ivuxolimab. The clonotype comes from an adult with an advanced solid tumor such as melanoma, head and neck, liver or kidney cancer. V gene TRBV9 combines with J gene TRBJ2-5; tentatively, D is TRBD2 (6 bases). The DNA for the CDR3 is TGTGCCAGCAGCGTGGGAGGAAAGAAAACATTCGAGACCCAGTACTTC. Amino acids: CASSVGGKKTFETQYF.